Here is one T cell receptor (beta chain) with its context. The record originates from a study of cytomegalovirus exposure and HLA in healthy donors. The PCR made use of 60 Vbeta and 13 Jbeta primers. TCRdb's table, derived via immunoSEQ multiplex PCR, lists solely in-frame clones and lacks some. The data contain 150,000 to 200,000 clones, around 74% of them singletons. Germline CDR1 LNHNV, CDR2 YYDKDF (reference sequence). Trimming took 2 bases from V and 0 from J, leaving 9 bases between them. The CDR3 is made up of 15 amino acids. The sample consisted of PBMCs. This receptor was taken from a woman aged 25 to 39 in good health and CMV-seronegative. The V and J genes are TRBV15 and TRBJ2-3; D may be TRBD2 (6 bases). Written as DNA, the CDR3 is TGTGCCACCAGCAGATCGGGGGAAAGCACAGATACGCAGTATTTT. Its translation is CATSRSGESTDTQYF.